The 20 T cell receptor beta chains below were found in one sample sequenced in a study of regulatory T cells in long-lasting Graves disease. Combining iRepertoire HTBI primers with Arm-PCR of CDR3 regions, the authors built TCR beta libraries. TCRdb reprocessed the multiplex PCR reads via MiXCR and lists one record per CDR3 protein. The repertoire holds about 540,000 distinct CDR3 sequences, roughly 13% seen once, with approximately 9.3% in the top ten. Time point indicated: newly diagnosed GD, antithyroid drugs for less than 3 months. Making the TCR library involved RNA that had been extracted from PBMCs. This same sample was also part of a study on T cells in Graves' hyperthyroidism and ophthalmopathy.

Sequencing was performed on peripheral blood mononuclear cells (PBMCs), taken at new diagnosis, from a patient treated with antithyroid drugs. These receptors were taken from a man younger than 40 with Graves disease.

This clonotype was observed at least ten times. The V gene is TRBV27, the J gene TRBJ1-5; no reliable D call. The CDR3 is 14 residues long. Germline V gene data show CDR1 as MNHEY and CDR2 as SMNVEV (reference sequence). V was shortened by 6 bases and J by 8 bases, with 17 bases between the two germline ends. CDR3 region: CASRAGSLSEPQHF. The CDR3 region has the DNA TGTGCCAGCAGGGCCGGGAGCCTATCAGAGCCCCAGCATTTT.

V usage is TRBV7-2 and J usage is TRBJ2-4; 7 bases align to TRBD2. The CDR3 is made up of 14 amino acids. The ends lost 8 bases at V and 1 base at J; junction bases unmatched: 5. Germline lookup yields CDR1 SGHTA and CDR2 FQGNSA. DNA for the CDR3: TGTGCCAGCGGGAGGGCCGGGGCCAAAAACATTCAGTACTTC. Translated: CASGRAGAKNIQYF.

This clonotype has at least ten counts. V is TRBV12-3 or TRBV12-4 and J is TRBJ1-5; D might be TRBD1 (6 bases). V shed 4 bases and J shed 6 bases, with 13 bases lying between them. This CDR3 comprises 14 residues. CDR3 sequence: CASSSSGVFQPQHF. The CDR3 region has the DNA TGTGCCAGCAGTTCATCAGGGGTTTTTCAGCCCCAGCATTTT.

Only a few counts were recorded for this clonotype. The V and J genes are TRBV5-1 and TRBJ2-1, with D possibly TRBD2 on 5 matching bases. The CDR3 has 12 residues. CDR1 is SGHRS and CDR2 is YFSETQ in the germline V gene. The ends were cut back, 5 bases at V and 7 bases at J, with 10 bases in the middle. The CDR3 loop is CASRAGGNEQFF. DNA for the CDR3: TGCGCCAGCAGGGCGGGCGGTAATGAGCAGTTCTTC.

This clonotype was counted ten times or more. The chain employs TRBV7-9 and TRBJ2-5, with 12 bases that match TRBD2. The germline V gene encodes CDR1 SEHNR and CDR2 FQNEAQ (reference sequence). The CDR3 is 16 amino acids. V was pared by 5 bases and J by 6 bases, with 10 bases of the junction left unmatched. CDR3 coding DNA: TGTGCCAGCAGCCCCTATTTGACTAGCGGGAGTCAGACCCAGTACTTC. Residues: CASSPYLTSGSQTQYF. Together with reference TRBV7-9 and TRBJ2-5, the CDR3 gives the full variable domain: DTGVSQNPRHKITKRGQNVTFRCDPISEHNRLYWYRQTLGQGPEFLTYFQNEAQLEKSRLLSDRFSAERPKGSFSTLEIQRTEQGDSAMYLCASSPYLTSGSQTQYFGPGTRLLVL.

This clonotype was observed many times. CDR3 loop: CSARSGAGIYNEQFF. In DNA form, the CDR3 reads TGCAGTGCTAGGTCCGGGGCAGGGATTTACAATGAGCAGTTCTTC. J is TRBJ2-1 and V is TRBV20-1; tentatively, D is TRBD1 or TRBD2 (5 bases each). The germline V gene encodes CDR1 DFQATT and CDR2 SNEGSKA (reference sequence). Between the trimmed V and J ends, which lost 3 bases and 4 bases, there was a span of 16 bases. The CDR3 has 15 residues.

This clonotype has at least ten counts. CDR3 residues: CASSLPTVSYEQYF. Here the CDR3 DNA reads TGTGCCAGCAGCCTTCCGACAGTCTCCTACGAGCAGTACTTC. The genes are TRBV11-2 and TRBJ2-7; weak D call: TRBD1 (5 bases). CDR3 size: 14 residues. Trimming removed 5 bases from V and 0 bases from J, with 11 bases in between. CDR1 and CDR2 (germline): SGHAT, FQNNGV. The entire variable domain, with the rest obtained from reference TRBV11-2 and TRBJ2-7, is as follows: EAGVAQSPRYKIIEKRQSVAFWCNPISGHATLYWYQQILGQGPKLLIQFQNNGVVDDSQLPKDRFSAERLKGVDSTLKIQPAKLEDSAVYLCASSLPTVSYEQYFGPGTRLTVT.

This clonotype was detected many times. V is TRBV12-3 or TRBV12-4 and J is TRBJ2-1, with D tentatively TRBD2 (5 bases). The CDR3 extends over 13 amino acids. The V end lost 6 bases, the J end lost 10 bases, and 16 bases lay between the germline ends. This CDR3 is CASSPFGSEEQFF. CDR3 DNA sequence: TGTGCCAGCAGCCCCTTTGGGAGTGAAGAGCAGTTCTTC.

This clonotype was detected only a few times. The chain links TRBV6-5 to TRBJ2-7, with 10 nucleotides matching TRBD1. V was pared by 4 bases and J by 4 bases, with 7 bases of the junction left unmatched. Germline CDR1 MNHEY, CDR2 SVGAGI. The CDR3 has 15 amino acids. The CDR3 spells CASSSPGTGEYEQYF. In DNA, the CDR3 is TGTGCCAGCAGTTCACCGGGGACAGGGGAATACGAGCAGTACTTC.

A few counts support this clonotype. The chain employs TRBV15 and TRBJ2-2; D might be TRBD1 (5 bases). V lost 8 bases, J lost 5 bases, and 21 bases lay in between. The CDR3 runs 16 residues. Germline lookup yields CDR1 LNHNV and CDR2 YYDKDF (reference sequence). The CDR3 here is CATSISRDKVTGELFF. Written as DNA, the CDR3 is TGTGCCACCTCAATATCCAGGGATAAAGTAACCGGGGAGCTGTTTTTT. Drawing the rest from reference TRBV15 and TRBJ2-2, the complete variable domain is DAMVIQNPRYQVTQFGKPVTLSCSQTLNHNVMYWYQQKSSQAPKLLFHYYDKDFNNEADTPDNFQSRRPNTSFCFLDIRSPGLGDTAMYLCATSISRDKVTGELFFGEGSRLTVL.

The rearrangement joins TRBV11-2 to TRBJ2-7, with 14 bases identical to TRBD2. The CDR3 totals 14 residues. The germline CDR1 and CDR2 sequences are SGHAT and FQNNGV. With 3 bases clipped from V and 9 bases from J, the junction kept 4 bases outside the gene matches. The CDR3 DNA reads TGTGCCAGCAGCTTTTCGGGACTAGCGGGAGTGCAGTACTTC. It yields the protein CASSFSGLAGVQYF.

The chain links TRBV3-1 to TRBJ1-6; D gene unclear. The CDR3 runs 15 residues. Trimming cost V 1 base and J 6 bases, with 10 bases left between them. Per germline, CDR1 LGHDT and CDR2 YNNKEL (reference sequence). The CDR3 DNA reads TGTGCCAGCAGCCAAGGAGAGATCGGTAATTCACCCCTCCACTTT. Translating gives CASSQGEIGNSPLHF.

This clonotype was seen ten or more times. V is TRBV20-1 and J is TRBJ1-1; D is unresolved. The germline gives CDR1 DFQATT, CDR2 SNEGSKA (reference sequence). The length of the CDR3 is 12 residues. The V end was cut by 3 bases, the J end by 0 bases, with 5 bases between. The CDR3 DNA sequence: TGCAGTGCTAGCCTTATGAACACTGAAGCTTTCTTT. Amino acid sequence: CSASLMNTEAFF.

This clonotype was seen a few times. This chain joins TRBV10-2 and TRBJ2-1; TRBD2 aligns across 8 bases. CDR3 length equals 17 residues. Germline CDR1 reads WSHSY; CDR2 reads SAAADI. The ends lost 0 bases at V and 2 bases at J; junction bases unmatched: 6. The CDR3 here is CASSESLAGPPYNEQFF. The CDR3 coding sequence is TGCGCCAGCAGTGAGTCGTTAGCGGGACCCCCCTACAATGAGCAGTTCTTC.

This clonotype was observed once. The V gene is TRBV4-2, the J gene TRBJ1-2, with D tentatively TRBD1 (6 bases). The germline gives CDR1 LGHNA, CDR2 YNFKEQ. The CDR3 is made up of 15 amino acids. Trimming took 0 bases from V and 0 from J, leaving 8 bases between them. CDR3 nucleotides: TGTGCCAGCAGCCAAGAAACAGGGTCTAACTATGGCTACACCTTC. This gives the protein CASSQETGSNYGYTF.

This clonotype appeared a few times. The chain carries TRBV20-1 and TRBJ2-4; D is possibly TRBD2 (6 bases). The CDR3 consists of 13 residues. Germline V lookup: CDR1 DFQATT, CDR2 SNEGSKA (reference sequence). V was trimmed by 6 bases and J by 0 bases, leaving 9 bases between them. The CDR3 here is CSAPGRAKNIQYF. The CDR3 DNA reads as TGCAGTGCCCCCGGGAGAGCCAAAAACATTCAGTACTTC.

Of note for this clonotype: A single base is all that separates this from a far larger clone, so a read error is likely. The chain carries TRBV11-2 and TRBJ2-4, with 14 positions matching TRBD2. The J call may not be correct, given that the DNA end is closer to TRBJ2-5. CDR3 length: 18 residues. Germline CDR1 SGHAT, CDR2 FQNNGV. In DNA, the CDR3 is TGTGCCAGCAGCTTAAGGCCGGGACTAGCGGGAGTTGGAGGGACCCAGTACTTC. This encodes CASSLRPGLAGVGGTQYF.

The table lists this clonotype with many counts. The chain has TRBV12-5 and TRBJ1-1, with 9 nucleotides matching TRBD1. There are 14 residues in the CDR3. Germline trimming cut 4 bases from V and 7 bases from J; bases unmatched to any gene: 7. CDR1 is LGHNT, CDR2 FRNRAP, per germline. The chain's CDR3 is CASGSRQGENEAFF. DNA of the CDR3: TGTGCTAGTGGTTCAAGACAGGGGGAAAATGAAGCTTTCTTT.

As regards this clonotype: The CDR3 carries no conserved terminal phenylalanine or tryptophan, so it likely arises from a read error. This chain joins TRBV5-8 and TRBJ1-2; 9 nucleotides align to TRBD1. V lost 4 bases, J lost 8 bases, and 9 bases stayed unmatched. Germline CDR1 and CDR2: SGHTS and YDEGEE. This CDR3 is 14 amino acids long. The CDR3 DNA reads TGTGCCAGCAGCCCAAGGGACAGGGTTTGGGGCTACACCTTA. Protein sequence: CASSPRDRVWGYTL.

The rearrangement uses TRBV5-5 and TRBJ1-6; D possibly corresponds to TRBD1 (6 bases). The CDR3 is made up of 15 amino acids. With 0 bases removed from V and 5 bases from J, the gap between germline ends came to 9 bases. Germline CDR1 reads SGHKS; CDR2 reads YYEKEE (reference sequence). The CDR3 DNA reads TGTGCCAGCAGCTTGGGGGGGCCGGATAATTCACCCCTCCACTTT. Encoded protein: CASSLGGPDNSPLHF.